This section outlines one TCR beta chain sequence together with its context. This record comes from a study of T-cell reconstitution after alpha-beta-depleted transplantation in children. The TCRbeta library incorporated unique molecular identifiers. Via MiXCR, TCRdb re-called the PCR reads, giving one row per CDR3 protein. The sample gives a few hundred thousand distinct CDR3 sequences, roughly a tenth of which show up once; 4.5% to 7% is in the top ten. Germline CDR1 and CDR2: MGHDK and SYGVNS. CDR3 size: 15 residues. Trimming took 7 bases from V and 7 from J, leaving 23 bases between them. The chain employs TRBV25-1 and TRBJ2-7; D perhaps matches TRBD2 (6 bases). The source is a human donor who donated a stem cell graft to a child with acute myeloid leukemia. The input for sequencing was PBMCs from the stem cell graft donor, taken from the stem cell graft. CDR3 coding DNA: TGTGCCAGCAACAACGGGGTGGGAGGCATAATTGAGCAGTACTTC. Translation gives CASNNGVGGIIEQYF.